This T cell receptor (beta chain) stems from a study of patients and donors after allogeneic stem cell transplantation. This clonotype turned up a few times. TCRdb independently ran MiXCR on the RT-PCR reads; one entry per CDR3 protein. The sample lists some 880,000 distinct CDR3 sequences; approximately 19% were seen once. CDR1 is SQVTM, CDR2 ANQGSEA, per germline. The CDR3 runs 13 residues. V dropped 7 bases and J dropped 4 bases, with 17 bases sitting between them. This clonotype was obtained from a human donor who was either an allogeneic HSCT recipient or a stem cell or donor lymphocyte infusion donor (not recorded which). It is not recorded whose cells these are; they may come from a transplant donor. This chain links TRBV29-1 with TRBJ2-7; TRBD2 is a possible D gene (6 bases). Sequencing was carried out using blood, either unsorted or a sorted T cell fraction (not recorded which). The CDR3 coding sequence is TGCAGCGGCCTCGGGGGTGGGGAGTACGAGCAGTACTTC. Translating it yields CSGLGGGEYEQYF.